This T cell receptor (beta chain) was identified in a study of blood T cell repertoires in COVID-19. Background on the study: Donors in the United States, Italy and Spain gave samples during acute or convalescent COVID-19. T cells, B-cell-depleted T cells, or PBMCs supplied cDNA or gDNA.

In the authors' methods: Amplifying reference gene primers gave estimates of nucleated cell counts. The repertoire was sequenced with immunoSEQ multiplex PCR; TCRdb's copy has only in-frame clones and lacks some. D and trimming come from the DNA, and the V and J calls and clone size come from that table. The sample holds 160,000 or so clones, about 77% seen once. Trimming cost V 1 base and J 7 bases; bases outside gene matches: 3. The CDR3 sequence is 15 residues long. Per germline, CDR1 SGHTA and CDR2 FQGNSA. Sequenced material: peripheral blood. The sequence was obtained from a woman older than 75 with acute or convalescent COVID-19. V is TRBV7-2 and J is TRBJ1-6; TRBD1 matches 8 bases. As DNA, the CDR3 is TGTGCCAGCAGCTTAGGGGACAGGATCAATTCACCCCTCCACTTT. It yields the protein CASSLGDRINSPLHF.